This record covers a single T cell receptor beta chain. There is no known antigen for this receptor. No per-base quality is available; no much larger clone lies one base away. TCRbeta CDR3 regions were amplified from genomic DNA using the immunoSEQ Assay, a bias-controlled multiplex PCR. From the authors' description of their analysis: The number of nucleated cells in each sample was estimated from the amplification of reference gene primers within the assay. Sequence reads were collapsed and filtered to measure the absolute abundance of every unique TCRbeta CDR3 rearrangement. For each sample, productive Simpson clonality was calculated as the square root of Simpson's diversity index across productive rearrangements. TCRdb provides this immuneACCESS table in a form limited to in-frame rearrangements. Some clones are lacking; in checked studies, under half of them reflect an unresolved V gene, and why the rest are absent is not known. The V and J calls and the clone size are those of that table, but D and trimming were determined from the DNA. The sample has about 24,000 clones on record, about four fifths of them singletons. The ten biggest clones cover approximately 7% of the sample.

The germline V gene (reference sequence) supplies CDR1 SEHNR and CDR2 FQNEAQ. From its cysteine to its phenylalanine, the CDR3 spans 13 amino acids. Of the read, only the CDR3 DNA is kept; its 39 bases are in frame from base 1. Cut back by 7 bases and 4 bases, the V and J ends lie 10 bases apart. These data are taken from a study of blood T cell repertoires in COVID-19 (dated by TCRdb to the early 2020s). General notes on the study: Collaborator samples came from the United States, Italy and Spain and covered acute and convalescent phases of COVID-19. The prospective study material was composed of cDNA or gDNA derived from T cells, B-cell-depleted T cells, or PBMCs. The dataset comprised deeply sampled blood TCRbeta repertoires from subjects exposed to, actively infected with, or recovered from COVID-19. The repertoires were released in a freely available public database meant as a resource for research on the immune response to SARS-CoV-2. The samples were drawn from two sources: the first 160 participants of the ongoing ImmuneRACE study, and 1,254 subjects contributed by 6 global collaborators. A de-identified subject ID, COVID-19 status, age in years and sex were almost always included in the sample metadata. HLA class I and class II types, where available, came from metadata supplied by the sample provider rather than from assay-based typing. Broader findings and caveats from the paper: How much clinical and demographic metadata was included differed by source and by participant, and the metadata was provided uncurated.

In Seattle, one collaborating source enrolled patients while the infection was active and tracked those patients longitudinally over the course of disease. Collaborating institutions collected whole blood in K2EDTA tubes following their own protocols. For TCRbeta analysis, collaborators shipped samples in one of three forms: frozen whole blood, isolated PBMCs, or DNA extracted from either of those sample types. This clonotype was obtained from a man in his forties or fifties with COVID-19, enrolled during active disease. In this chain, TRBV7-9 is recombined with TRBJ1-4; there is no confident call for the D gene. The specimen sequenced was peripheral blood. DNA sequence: TGTGCCAGCAACCAGCCGGGTAATGAAAAACTGTTTTTT. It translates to CASNQPGNEKLFF.